One sample yielded the 20 T cell receptor beta chains listed below, sequenced in a study of identical twins. MiXCR, applied by TCRdb to the 5' RACE reads, yields one record per CDR3 protein. There are just under 650,000 distinct CDR3 sequences in the sample; around 7.4% occur only once, and 1.6% lies in the top ten. This sample also appeared in a second study, on yellow fever vaccine responses in identical twins.

The sample consisted of PBMCs. The receptors here all came from a woman under 30 in good health.

This clonotype was recorded many times. The J gene is TRBJ2-7, the V gene TRBV5-6; the D is unclear. The germline V gene has CDR1 SGHDT and CDR2 YYEEEE. V lost 0 bases, J lost 3 bases, and 7 bases lay in between. This CDR3 has 13 residues. The CDR3 reads CASSLVLGYEQYV. The CDR3 DNA reads TGTGCCAGCAGCTTGGTGCTGGGCTACGAGCAGTACGTC.

This clonotype was seen at least ten times. Relative to the germline gene, one junction end is altered; a read error may explain this. In DNA, the CDR3 is TGTGCCAGCAGCGCCACAGGGGGCTCCACCTTC. This codes for CASSATGGSTF. The J gene is TRBJ1-2, the V gene TRBV5-6; 9 bases align to TRBD1. The length of the CDR3 is 11 residues. Per the germline V gene, CDR1 is SGHDT and CDR2 is YYEEEE.

Concerning this clonotype: The germline gene is not matched at one end of the junction; a read error may be the cause. The chain employs TRBV3-1 and TRBJ1-2, with D tentatively TRBD1 (5 bases). CDR3 size: 17 residues. CDR1 is LGHDT and CDR2 is YNNKEL in the germline V gene (reference sequence). The DNA of the CDR3 is TGTGCCACCAGCCACCCCTACCCGACAGCTCCGACCTATGGCTACACCTTC. Its translation: CATSHPYPTAPTYGYTF.

This clonotype came up many times. The genes are TRBV14 and TRBJ1-2, with 10 bases lining up with TRBD1. The CDR3 totals 14 residues. Germline CDR1 SGHDN, CDR2 FVKESK. The V gene end was trimmed by 0 bases and the J gene end by 8 bases; junction bases not matched to a gene: 3. The CDR3 reads CASSQDRTGGGYTF. The CDR3 DNA is TGTGCCAGCAGCCAAGACCGGACAGGGGGGGGCTACACCTTC.

In its sample, this clonotype was seen many times. The chain joins TRBV7-2 to TRBJ1-3, with D possibly matching TRBD1 (5 bases). Trimming removed 6 bases from V and 7 bases from J, with 16 bases in between. This CDR3 has 14 residues. Germline V gives CDR1 SGHTA, CDR2 FQGNSA. The CDR3 DNA follows: TGTGCCAGCAGGAGCGACAGACAAGGGAACACCATATATTTT. Protein: CASRSDRQGNTIYF.

The chain combines TRBV19 with TRBJ2-1; 7 bases are shared with TRBD1. V shed 3 bases and J 5 bases; nucleotides not matched to a gene: 7. Germline-derived CDR1 and CDR2 are LNHDA and SQIVND (reference sequence). This CDR3 region has 15 residues. DNA of the CDR3: TGTGCCAGTAGTATCATCCCCAGGGGGAACAATGAGCAGTTCTTC. Its translation is CASSIIPRGNNEQFF.

A few counts support this clonotype. The chain recombines TRBV6-1 with TRBJ2-5; D assignment may be TRBD1 or TRBD2 (5 bases each). From germline, CDR1 is MNHNS and CDR2 SASEGT. The V end was cut by 5 bases, the J end by 3 bases, with 13 bases between. This CDR3 is built from 14 residues. CDR3 nucleotide sequence: TGTGCCAGCAGTCCGGGACGTCTAAAAGAGACCCAGTACTTC. Residues: CASSPGRLKETQYF.

This clonotype has only a few counts. The rearrangement joins TRBV20-1 to TRBJ2-1, with unresolved D. Between the trimmed V and J ends, which lost 3 bases and 3 bases, there was a span of 9 bases. Germline V gene data show CDR1 as DFQATT and CDR2 as SNEGSKA (reference sequence). This CDR3 contains 13 residues. This CDR3 is CSASPPDYNEQFF. The CDR3 DNA reads TGCAGTGCTAGTCCCCCCGACTACAATGAGCAGTTCTTC.

The table lists this clonotype with a few counts. The chain links TRBV24-1 to TRBJ2-1, with TRBD1 matching 8 bases. V trimming: 0 bases; J trimming: 2 bases; junction bases outside the gene matches: 8. The CDR3 sequence is 18 residues long. Germline V gives CDR1 KGHDR, CDR2 SFDVKD. The CDR3 region is CATSDLRTGIGAYNEQFF. CDR3 nucleotides: TGTGCCACCAGTGATTTGAGGACAGGGATAGGGGCCTACAATGAGCAGTTCTTC.

This clonotype came up many times. The chain joins TRBV20-1 to TRBJ2-7; 9 nucleotides align to TRBD1. The CDR3 runs 18 residues. J gave up 4 bases and V 4 bases, and 20 bases lay outside the gene matches. Germline CDR1 is DFQATT and CDR2 is SNEGSKA (reference sequence). The DNA for the CDR3 is TGCAGTGCTACCCCTCCTGATATTTCGGGACAGGGTGTATACGAGCAGTACTTC. Protein: CSATPPDISGQGVYEQYF.

This clonotype came up a few times. CDR3 coding DNA: TGCGCCAGCAGCTTTGCTGTAAACTACAATGAGCAGTTCTTC. Amino acids: CASSFAVNYNEQFF. J is TRBJ2-1 and V is TRBV5-1; D not certain. The CDR3 spans 14 residues. Trimming took 2 bases from V and 3 from J, leaving 9 bases between them. CDR1 SGHRS and CDR2 YFSETQ come from the germline V gene.

V and J are TRBV5-5 and TRBJ2-6; either TRBD1 or TRBD2 may fit D (6 bases each). Trimming stripped 2 bases from V and 1 base from J, with 16 bases between. Looked up from germline, CDR1 is SGHKS and CDR2 is YYEKEE (reference sequence). The CDR3 sequence is 18 residues long. The CDR3 coding sequence is TGTGCCAGCAGCTTACTGGGGGGCGCACTATCTGGGGCCAACGTCCTGACTTTC. Its protein product is CASSLLGGALSGANVLTF.

This clonotype was observed at least ten times. This chain links TRBV3-1 with TRBJ1-2, with 8 bases that match TRBD1. Per germline, CDR1 LGHDT and CDR2 YNNKEL (reference sequence). The CDR3 contains 14 residues. Germline trimming cut 3 bases from V and 8 bases from J; bases unmatched to any gene: 8. The CDR3 sequence: CASSHQGASGGYTF. CDR3 coding DNA: TGTGCCAGCAGCCACCAGGGGGCGTCAGGAGGCTACACCTTC.

V and J are TRBV20-1 and TRBJ1-2; a possible D gene is TRBD1 (6 bases). The germline CDR1 and CDR2 sequences are DFQATT and SNEGSKA (reference sequence). The CDR3 sequence is 14 residues long. Trimming took off 3 bases at V and 2 bases at J, with 13 bases between the two ends. CDR3 sequence (DNA): TGCAGTGCTAGGGCTGCAGGGGTCAACTATGGCTACACCTTC. Its translation is CSARAAGVNYGYTF.

The chain is built from TRBV20-1 and TRBJ2-7, with 10 bases fitting TRBD2. Germline V gene lookup returns CDR1 DFQATT and CDR2 SNEGSKA (reference sequence). The CDR3 is 17 amino acids. V shed 0 bases and J 5 bases; nucleotides not matched to a gene: 13. For the CDR3, the DNA is TGCAGTGCTAGAGAAGCGGCTTCGGGACTAGCGAAGAACGAGCAGTACTTC. This sequence encodes CSAREAASGLAKNEQYF.

The chain couples TRBV4-2 to TRBJ2-1, with 7 bases that match TRBD2. The V gene's germline CDR1 is LGHNA and CDR2 YNFKEQ. This CDR3 comprises 14 residues. The ends lost 4 bases at V and 7 bases at J; junction bases unmatched: 7. Written as DNA, the CDR3 is TGTGCCAGCAGCCGGACCGGGACTACAAATGAGCAGTTCTTC. Its protein is CASSRTGTTNEQFF.

The J gene is TRBJ2-7, the V gene TRBV11-3; TRBD1 agrees at 7 bases. CDR1 is SGHNT, CDR2 YENEEA, per germline. The CDR3 is 15 amino acids. The V gene end was trimmed by 0 bases and the J gene end by 3 bases; junction bases not matched to a gene: 5. CDR3: CASSLENRDSYEQYF. CDR3 DNA: TGTGCCAGCAGCTTAGAGAACCGGGACAGCTACGAGCAGTACTTC. The full variable domain, its missing parts supplied by reference TRBV11-3 and TRBJ2-7, is EAGVVQSPRYKIIEKKQPVAFWCNPISGHNTLYWYLQNLGQGPELLIRYENEEAVDDSQLPKDRFSAERLKGVDSTLKIQPAELGDSAVYLCASSLENRDSYEQYFGPGTRLTVT.

This clonotype has a count of ten or more. This chain uses TRBV10-2 with TRBJ1-4; the match to TRBD1 covers 10 bases. This CDR3 has 14 amino acids. Germline V lookup: CDR1 WSHSY, CDR2 SAAADI. The V gene end was trimmed by 5 bases and the J gene end by 11 bases; junction bases not matched to a gene: 8. The CDR3 nucleotides are TGCGCCAGCAGTATGACAGGGGGCTCTGAGAAACTGTTTTTT. It is translated as CASSMTGGSEKLFF.

The V gene is TRBV5-5, the J gene TRBJ2-5; 11 positions match TRBD1. The CDR3 sequence is 17 residues long. The V gene end was trimmed by 0 bases and the J gene end by 3 bases; junction bases not matched to a gene: 7. Germline assignment: CDR1 SGHKS and CDR2 YYEKEE (reference sequence). This chain's CDR3 is CASSLGVGTGGKETQYF. The CDR3 DNA reads TGTGCCAGCAGCTTGGGGGTGGGGACAGGGGGGAAAGAGACCCAGTACTTC.

The sample holds many counts of this clonotype. The chain recombines TRBV9 with TRBJ2-3; the D is unclear. This CDR3 spans 17 amino acids. V lost 0 bases to trimming and J lost 0 bases, with 14 bases between them. The V gene's germline CDR1 is SGDLS and CDR2 YYNGEE. The CDR3 DNA reads as TGTGCCAGCAGCGTAGGAGGAGATGGAACTAGCACAGATACGCAGTATTTT. This codes for CASSVGGDGTSTDTQYF.